This T cell receptor beta chain is from a study of regulatory T cells in long-lasting Graves disease. Arm-PCR of CDR3 regions and iRepertoire HTBI primers were used to build TCR beta libraries. TCRdb fed the multiplex PCR reads into MiXCR, producing one record per CDR3 protein. The table has 440,000 or so distinct CDR3 sequences, 15% seen once. The germline V gene encodes CDR1 SSHAT and CDR2 FNYEAQ (reference sequence). V lost 5 bases and J 7 bases, leaving 11 bases between the germline ends. The CDR3 consists of 12 residues. Time point of the sample: newly diagnosed GD, antithyroid drugs for less than 3 months. Extracted PBMC RNA gave rise to the TCR library. This sample also belongs to another study, concerning T cells in Graves' hyperthyroidism and ophthalmopathy. That paper adds: Diagnoses were made from clinical symptoms, serum measures (thyroxine and TRAb), thyroid ultrasound and orbital computed tomography.

The genes are TRBV7-7 and TRBJ2-5; either TRBD1 or TRBD2 may fit D (5 bases each). This TCR was recovered from a young woman with Graves disease. Source: peripheral blood mononuclear cells (PBMCs), taken at new diagnosis, from a patient treated with antithyroid drugs. This CDR3 is CASSPGTGTQYF. Written as DNA, the CDR3 is TGTGCCAGCAGCCCAGGGACCGGGACCCAGTACTTC.